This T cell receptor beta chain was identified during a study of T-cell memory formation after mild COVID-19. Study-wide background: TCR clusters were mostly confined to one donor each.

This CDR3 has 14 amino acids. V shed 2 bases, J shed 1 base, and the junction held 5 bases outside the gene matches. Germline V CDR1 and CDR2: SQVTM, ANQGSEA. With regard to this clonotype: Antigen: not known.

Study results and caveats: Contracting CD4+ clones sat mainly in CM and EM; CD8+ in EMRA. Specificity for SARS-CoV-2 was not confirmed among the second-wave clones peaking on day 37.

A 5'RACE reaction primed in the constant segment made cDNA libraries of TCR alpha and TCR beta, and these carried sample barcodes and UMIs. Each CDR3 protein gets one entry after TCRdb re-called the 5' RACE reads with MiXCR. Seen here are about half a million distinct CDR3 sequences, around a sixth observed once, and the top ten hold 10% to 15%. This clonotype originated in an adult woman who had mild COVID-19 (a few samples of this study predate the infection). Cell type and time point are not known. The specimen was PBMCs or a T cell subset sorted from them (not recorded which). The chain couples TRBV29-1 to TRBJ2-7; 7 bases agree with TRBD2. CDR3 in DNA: TGCAGCGTTGAAAGGTGGGGGGGGTCCTACGAGCAGTACTTC. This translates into CSVERWGGSYEQYF.